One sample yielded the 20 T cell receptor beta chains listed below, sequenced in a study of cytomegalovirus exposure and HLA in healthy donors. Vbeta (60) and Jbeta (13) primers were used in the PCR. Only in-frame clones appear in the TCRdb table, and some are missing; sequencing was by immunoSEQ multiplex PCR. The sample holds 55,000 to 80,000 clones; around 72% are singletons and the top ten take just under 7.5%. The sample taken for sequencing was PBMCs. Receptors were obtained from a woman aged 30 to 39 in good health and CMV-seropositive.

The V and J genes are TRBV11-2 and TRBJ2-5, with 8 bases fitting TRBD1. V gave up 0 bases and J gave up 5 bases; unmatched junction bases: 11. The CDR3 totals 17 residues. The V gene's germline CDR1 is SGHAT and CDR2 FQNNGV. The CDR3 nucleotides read TGTGCCAGCAGCTTAGATTATCAGGGGGCAAGTTGGGAGACCCAGTACTTC. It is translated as CASSLDYQGASWETQYF.

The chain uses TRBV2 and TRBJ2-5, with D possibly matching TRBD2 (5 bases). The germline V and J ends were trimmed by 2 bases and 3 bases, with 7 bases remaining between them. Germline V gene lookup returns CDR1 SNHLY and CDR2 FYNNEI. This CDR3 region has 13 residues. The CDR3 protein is CASSEPGKETQYF. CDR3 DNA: TGTGCCAGCAGTGAACCCGGGAAAGAGACCCAGTACTTC.

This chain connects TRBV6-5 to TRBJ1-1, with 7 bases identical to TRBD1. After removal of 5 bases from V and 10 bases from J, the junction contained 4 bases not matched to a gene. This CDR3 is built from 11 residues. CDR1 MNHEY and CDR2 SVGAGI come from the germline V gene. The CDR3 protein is CASSTTGTAFF. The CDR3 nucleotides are TGTGCCAGCAGTACGACAGGGACAGCTTTCTTT.

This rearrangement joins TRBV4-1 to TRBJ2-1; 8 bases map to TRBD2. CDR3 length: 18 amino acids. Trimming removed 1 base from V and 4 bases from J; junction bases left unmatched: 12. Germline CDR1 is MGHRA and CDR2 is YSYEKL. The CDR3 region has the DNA TGCGCCAGCAGCCAAGTTGATCTCGGACTAGCAGCATACAATGAGCAGTTCTTC. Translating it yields CASSQVDLGLAAYNEQFF.

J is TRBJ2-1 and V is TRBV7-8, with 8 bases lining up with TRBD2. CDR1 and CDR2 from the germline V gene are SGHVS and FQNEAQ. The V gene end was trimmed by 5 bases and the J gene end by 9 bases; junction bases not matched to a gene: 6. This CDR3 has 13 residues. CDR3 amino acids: CASSAGLAGEQFF. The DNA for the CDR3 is TGTGCCAGCAGCGCCGGACTAGCAGGTGAGCAGTTCTTC. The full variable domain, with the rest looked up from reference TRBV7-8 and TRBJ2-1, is GAGVSQSPRYKVAKRGQDVALRCDPISGHVSLFWYQQALGQGPEFLTYFQNEAQLDKSGLPSDRFFAERPEGSVSTLKIQRTQQEDSAVYLCASSAGLAGEQFFGPGTRLTVL.

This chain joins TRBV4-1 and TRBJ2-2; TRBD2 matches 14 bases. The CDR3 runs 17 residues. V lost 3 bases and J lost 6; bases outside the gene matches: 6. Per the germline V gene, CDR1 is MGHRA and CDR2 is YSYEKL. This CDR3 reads CASSQGLAGVWSGELFF. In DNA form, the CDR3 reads TGCGCCAGCAGCCAGGGACTAGCGGGAGTATGGTCCGGGGAGCTGTTTTTT.

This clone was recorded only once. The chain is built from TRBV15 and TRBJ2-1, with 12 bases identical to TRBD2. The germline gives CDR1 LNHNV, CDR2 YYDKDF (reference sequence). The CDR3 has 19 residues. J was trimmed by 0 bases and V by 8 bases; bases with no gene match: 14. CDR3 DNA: TGTGCCACCGGGGCCGGGACAGCGACTAGCGGGAGCTCCTACAATGAGCAGTTCTTC. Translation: CATGAGTATSGSSYNEQFF.

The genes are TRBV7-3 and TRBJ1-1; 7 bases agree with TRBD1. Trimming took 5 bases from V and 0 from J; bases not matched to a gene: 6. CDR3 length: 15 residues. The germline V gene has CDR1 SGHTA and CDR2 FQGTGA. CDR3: CASSPAGQLNTEAFF. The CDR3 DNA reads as TGTGCCAGCAGCCCGGCGGGACAGTTGAACACTGAAGCTTTCTTT.

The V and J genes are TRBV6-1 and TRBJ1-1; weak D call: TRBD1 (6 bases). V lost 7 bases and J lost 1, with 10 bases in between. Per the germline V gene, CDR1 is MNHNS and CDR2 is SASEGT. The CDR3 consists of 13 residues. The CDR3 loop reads CASTRTENTEAFF. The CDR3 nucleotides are TGTGCCAGCACCCGGACAGAGAACACTGAAGCTTTCTTT.

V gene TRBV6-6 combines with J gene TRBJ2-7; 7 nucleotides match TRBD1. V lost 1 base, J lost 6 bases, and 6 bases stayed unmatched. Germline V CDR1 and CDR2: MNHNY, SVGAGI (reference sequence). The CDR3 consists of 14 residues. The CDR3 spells CASSYWGQSGEQYF. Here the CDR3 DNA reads TGTGCCAGCAGTTACTGGGGACAGTCCGGCGAGCAGTACTTC.

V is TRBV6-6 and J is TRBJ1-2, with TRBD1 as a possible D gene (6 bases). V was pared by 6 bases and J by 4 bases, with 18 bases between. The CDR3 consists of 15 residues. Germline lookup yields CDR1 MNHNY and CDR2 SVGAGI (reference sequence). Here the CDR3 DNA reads TGTGCCAGCAGCCCCTGGGGGGGGCTCGGCTATGGCTACACCTTC. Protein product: CASSPWGGLGYGYTF.

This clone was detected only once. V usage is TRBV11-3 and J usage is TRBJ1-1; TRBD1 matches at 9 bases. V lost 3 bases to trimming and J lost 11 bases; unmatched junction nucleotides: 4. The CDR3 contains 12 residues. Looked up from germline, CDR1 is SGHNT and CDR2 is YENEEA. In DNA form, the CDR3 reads TGTGCCAGCAGCTTGGGGACAGGGAAGGCTTTCTTT. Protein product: CASSLGTGKAFF.

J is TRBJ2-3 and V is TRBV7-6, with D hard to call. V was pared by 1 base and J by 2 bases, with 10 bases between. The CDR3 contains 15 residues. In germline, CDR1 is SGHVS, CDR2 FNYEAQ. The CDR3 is CASSLGSRPTDTQYF. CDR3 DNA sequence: TGTGCCAGCAGCTTAGGAAGCAGGCCCACAGATACGCAGTATTTT.

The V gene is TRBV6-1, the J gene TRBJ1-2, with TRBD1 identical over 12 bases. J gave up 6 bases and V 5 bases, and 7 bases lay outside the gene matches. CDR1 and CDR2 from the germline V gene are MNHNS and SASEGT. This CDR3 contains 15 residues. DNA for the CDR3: TGTGCCAGCAGTAAACCGGGACAGGGGGCCGATGGCTACACCTTC. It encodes CASSKPGQGADGYTF.

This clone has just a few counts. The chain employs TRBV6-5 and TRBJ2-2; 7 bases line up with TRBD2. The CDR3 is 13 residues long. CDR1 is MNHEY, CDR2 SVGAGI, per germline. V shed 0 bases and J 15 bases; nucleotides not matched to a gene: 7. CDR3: CASSYSVAGVVFF. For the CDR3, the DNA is TGTGCCAGCAGTTACTCAGTTGCGGGGGTAGTGTTTTTT.

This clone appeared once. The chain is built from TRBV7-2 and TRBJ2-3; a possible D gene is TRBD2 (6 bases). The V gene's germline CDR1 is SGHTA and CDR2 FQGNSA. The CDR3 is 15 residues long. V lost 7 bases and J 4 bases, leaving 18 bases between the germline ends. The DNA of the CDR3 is TGTGCCAGCAAGCAAGAGGGACTCCAGGCAGATACGCAGTATTTT. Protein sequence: CASKQEGLQADTQYF.

In nucleotides, the CDR3 is TGCGCCAGCAGCACTAGCGGGATGGCCTACAATGAGCAGTTCTTC. Translation: CASSTSGMAYNEQFF. The J gene is TRBJ2-1, the V gene TRBV5-1, with 10 bases that match TRBD2. The V gene's germline CDR1 is SGHRS and CDR2 YFSETQ. The CDR3 totals 15 residues. V was clipped by 4 bases and J by 2 bases; unmatched bases: 3.

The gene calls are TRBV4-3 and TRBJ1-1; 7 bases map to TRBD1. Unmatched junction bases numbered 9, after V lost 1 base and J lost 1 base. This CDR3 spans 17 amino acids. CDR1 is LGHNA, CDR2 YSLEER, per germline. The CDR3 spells CASSQGWKGAGNTEAFF. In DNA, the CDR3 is TGCGCCAGCAGCCAAGGGTGGAAGGGGGCCGGGAACACTGAAGCTTTCTTT.

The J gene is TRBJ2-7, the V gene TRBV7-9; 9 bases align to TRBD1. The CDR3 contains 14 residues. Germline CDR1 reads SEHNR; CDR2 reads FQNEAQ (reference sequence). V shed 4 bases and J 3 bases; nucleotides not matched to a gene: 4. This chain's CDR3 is CASSSADRGYEQYF. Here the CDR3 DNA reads TGTGCCAGCAGCTCAGCGGACAGGGGCTACGAGCAGTACTTC.

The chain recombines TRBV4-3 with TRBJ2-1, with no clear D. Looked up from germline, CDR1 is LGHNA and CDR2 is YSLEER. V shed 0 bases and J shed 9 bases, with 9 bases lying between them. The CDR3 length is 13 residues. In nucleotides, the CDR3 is TGCGCCAGCAGCCAAGAGGCGGAGTTTGAGCAGTTCTTC. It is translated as CASSQEAEFEQFF.